The T cell receptor (beta chain) described here comes from a study of Ad26.COV2.S vaccination and SARS-CoV-2 variants. CDR1 is KGHSH, CDR2 LQKENI, per germline. This CDR3 contains 13 residues. V dropped 0 bases and J dropped 1 base, with 3 bases sitting between them. The treatment denotes: around 19 received Ad26.COV2.S at low or high dose, single or two shots; about 5 received placebo; per-sample allocation not given. Repertoires come from day 63 after the first vaccine or placebo injection. Profiling relied on immunoSEQ multiplex PCR, and the TCRdb table lists in-frame clones only, not all of them. This sample carries over 350,000 clones, about 85% of them seen once, and the ten largest clones take under 3.5%.

The sequence came from a person between 18 and 65 years old who received the Ad26.COV2.S COVID-19 vaccine or a placebo. This chain joins TRBV18 and TRBJ2-5, with D unresolved. Sample: peripheral blood, taken in a trial of Ad26.COV2.S vaccine versus placebo. CDR3 region: CASSPPSQETQYF. The CDR3 region has the DNA TGTGCCAGCTCACCACCATCCCAAGAGACCCAGTACTTC. The full variable domain, with the rest looked up from reference TRBV18 and TRBJ2-5, is NAGVMQNPRHLVRRRGQEARLRCSPMKGHSHVYWYRQLPEEGLKFMVYLQKENIIDESGMPKERFSAEFPKEGPSILRIQQVVRGDSAAYFCASSPPSQETQYFGPGTRLLVL.